Listed here are 14 T cell receptor beta chains from one sample, sequenced in a study of cytomegalovirus exposure and HLA in healthy donors. PCR amplification relied on 60 Vbeta primers (plus 13 Jbeta primers). Assay: immunoSEQ multiplex PCR; the TCRdb copy retains only in-frame clones and omits some. This table holds 200,000 to 250,000 clones, just over 75% found once. Sequencing was carried out using PBMCs. All receptors derive from a man aged 18 to 29 in good health and CMV-seronegative.

The chain carries TRBV7-8 and TRBJ2-1; 13 nucleotides line up with TRBD2. Germline CDR1 is SGHVS and CDR2 is FQNEAQ. V lost 2 bases and J lost 7; bases outside the gene matches: 5. CDR3 length: 16 residues. The CDR3 region has the DNA TGTGCCAGCAGCTTAAAGACTAGCGGGAGGTTGAATGAGCAGTTCTTC. It translates to CASSLKTSGRLNEQFF.

The chain has TRBV6-4 and TRBJ1-1; D unclear. This CDR3 comprises 13 residues. Looked up from germline, CDR1 is MRHNA and CDR2 is SNTAGT. V was shortened by 3 bases and J by 11 bases, with 16 bases between the two germline ends. In DNA, the CDR3 is TGTGCCAGCAGTGATGTAGAGGGCAGCCGGGCTTTCTTT. The encoded protein is CASSDVEGSRAFF.

V is TRBV5-6 and J is TRBJ2-1; 10 bases are shared with TRBD2. Germline-derived CDR1 and CDR2 are SGHDT and YYEEEE. CDR3 length: 15 amino acids. The V segment lost 7 bases and the J segment 2 bases; nucleotides outside the gene matches: 6. The DNA for the CDR3 is TGTGCCAGCGCCCCGGGACTAGCGACCTACAATGAGCAGTTCTTC. Translation gives CASAPGLATYNEQFF.

The rearrangement joins TRBV19 to TRBJ2-1; TRBD1 is a possible D gene (5 bases). The CDR3 covers 12 residues. Germline V CDR1 and CDR2: LNHDA, SQIVND (reference sequence). The V end was cut by 6 bases, the J end by 7 bases, with 10 bases between. The CDR3 loop is CASRSRVNEQFF. As DNA, the CDR3 is TGTGCCAGTAGGAGCAGGGTGAATGAGCAGTTCTTC.

Only a few counts were recorded for this clone. The rearrangement uses TRBV9 and TRBJ1-2; TRBD1 matches 11 bases. The V gene end was trimmed by 2 bases and the J gene end by 0 bases; junction bases not matched to a gene: 15. CDR3 length: 20 amino acids. Looked up from germline, CDR1 is SGDLS and CDR2 is YYNGEE. The CDR3 DNA reads TGTGCCAGCAGCGTTGGACAGGGGGCGGTAAGGGGGGTTTCTAACTATGGCTACACCTTC. It specifies CASSVGQGAVRGVSNYGYTF.

This clone was recorded only once. V and J are TRBV12-2 and TRBJ1-1; TRBD1, the D gene given by the table, was not confirmed from the DNA. TRBV12-2 is labeled a pseudogene. This CDR3 is 11 amino acids long. The CDR3 nucleotides are TGTGCAAGTCAACAGGTCACTGAAGCTTTCTTT. It translates to CASQQVTEAFF.

This chain uses TRBV4-1 with TRBJ1-3; a weak D match, TRBD1 (6 bases). The CDR3 is made up of 15 amino acids. V was cut by 0 bases and J by 1 base, with 7 bases left in between. Germline lookup yields CDR1 MGHRA and CDR2 YSYEKL. CDR3 in DNA: TGCGCCAGCAGCCAAGAGAGGGGGTCTGGAAACACCATATATTTT. Translated, it gives CASSQERGSGNTIYF.

Here the CDR3 reads CASSPRGSNQPQHF. The DNA of the CDR3 is TGTGCCAGCAGTCCCAGGGGTAGCAATCAGCCCCAGCATTTT. The chain employs TRBV2 and TRBJ1-5; a possible D gene is TRBD1 (6 bases). The germline gives CDR1 SNHLY, CDR2 FYNNEI. The CDR3 has 14 amino acids. The V and J ends lost 5 bases and 0 bases respectively, with 8 bases between them.

Only a few counts were recorded for this clone. CDR3 bases: TGTGCCAGCAGCTTGCATGAGGGGGGGAGCAATCAGCCCCAGCATTTT. Amino acid sequence: CASSLHEGGSNQPQHF. The chain employs TRBV5-6 and TRBJ1-5, with TRBD1 as a possible D gene (6 bases). Per germline, CDR1 SGHDT and CDR2 YYEEEE. Trimming pared 1 base from V and 1 base from J, leaving 12 bases between. The CDR3 runs 16 residues.

A remark on this clone: Sequence at one end of the junction differs from germline and may be a read error. This chain connects TRBV6-5 to TRBJ2-7; D unclear. This CDR3 is 11 amino acids long. CDR1 is MNHEY and CDR2 is SVGAGI in the germline V gene. In nucleotides, the CDR3 is TGTGCCGGCAGTTACCTCGGCGAGCAGTACTTC. Translated, it gives CAGSYLGEQYF.

The chain combines TRBV19 with TRBJ2-1, with D perhaps matching TRBD1 (6 bases). The CDR3 sequence is 16 residues long. Germline CDR1 reads LNHDA; CDR2 reads SQIVND (reference sequence). Trimming removed 3 bases at V and 0 bases at J, with 12 bases between. The CDR3 coding sequence is TGTGCCAGTAGTATTAGCACAGGGAGCTCCTACAATGAGCAGTTCTTC. It translates to CASSISTGSSYNEQFF.

In its sample, this clone was seen a few times. CDR3 loop: CATTGTSNTGELFF. CDR3 nucleotide sequence: TGTGCCACCACAGGGACCTCGAACACCGGGGAGCTGTTTTTT. V usage is TRBV28 and J usage is TRBJ2-2; maybe TRBD1 (6 bases). Germline-derived CDR1 and CDR2 are MDHEN and SYDVKM. V was shortened by 10 bases and J by 0 bases, with 12 bases between the two germline ends. The CDR3 is 14 amino acids.

The chain joins TRBV28 to TRBJ2-7; D is perhaps TRBD1 (6 bases). CDR3 length equals 13 residues. In germline, CDR1 is MDHEN, CDR2 SYDVKM. V dropped 5 bases and J dropped 5 bases, with 13 bases sitting between them. The DNA for the CDR3 is TGTGCCAGCAGTCGGACAGTAGTAAACGAGCAGTACTTC. It translates to CASSRTVVNEQYF.

The chain couples TRBV10-1 to TRBJ2-1, with D possibly being TRBD2 (5 bases). The length of the CDR3 is 14 residues. V was pared by 2 bases and J by 5 bases, with 10 bases between. Looked up from germline, CDR1 is WNHNN and CDR2 is SYGVQD (reference sequence). CDR3 protein: CASSEPSGNNEQFF. CDR3 DNA sequence: TGCGCCAGCAGTGAGCCCTCGGGAAACAATGAGCAGTTCTTC.